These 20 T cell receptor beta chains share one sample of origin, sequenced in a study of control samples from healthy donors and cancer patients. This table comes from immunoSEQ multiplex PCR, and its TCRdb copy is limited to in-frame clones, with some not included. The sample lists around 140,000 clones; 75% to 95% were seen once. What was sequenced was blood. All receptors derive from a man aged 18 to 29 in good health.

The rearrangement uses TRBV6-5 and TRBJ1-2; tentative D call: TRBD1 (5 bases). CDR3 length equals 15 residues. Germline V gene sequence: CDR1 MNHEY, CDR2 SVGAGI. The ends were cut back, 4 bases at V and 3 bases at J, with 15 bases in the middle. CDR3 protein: CASSLQAGYDYGYTF. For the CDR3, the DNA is TGTGCCAGCAGTTTACAGGCCGGATACGACTATGGCTACACCTTC.

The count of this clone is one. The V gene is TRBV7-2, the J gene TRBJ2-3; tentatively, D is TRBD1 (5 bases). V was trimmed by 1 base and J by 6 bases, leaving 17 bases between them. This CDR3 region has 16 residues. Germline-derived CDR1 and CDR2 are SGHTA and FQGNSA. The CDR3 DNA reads TGTGCCAGCAGCTTAGGGGGCAGGCCCGGCGTGGATACGCAGTATTTT. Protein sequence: CASSLGGRPGVDTQYF.

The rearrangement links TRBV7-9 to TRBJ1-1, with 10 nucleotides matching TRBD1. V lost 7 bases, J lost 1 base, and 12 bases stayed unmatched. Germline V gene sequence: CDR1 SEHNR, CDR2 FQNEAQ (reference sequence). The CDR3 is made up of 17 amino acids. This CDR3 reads CASTFVVGTGENTEAFF. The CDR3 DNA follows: TGTGCCAGCACCTTTGTTGTTGGGACAGGGGAGAACACTGAAGCTTTCTTT.

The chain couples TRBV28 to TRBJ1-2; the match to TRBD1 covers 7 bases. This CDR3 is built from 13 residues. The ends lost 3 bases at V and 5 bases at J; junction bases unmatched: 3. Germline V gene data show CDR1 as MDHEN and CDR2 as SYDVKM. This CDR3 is CASSFGTAYGYTF. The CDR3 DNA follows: TGTGCCAGCAGTTTCGGGACAGCTTATGGCTACACCTTC.

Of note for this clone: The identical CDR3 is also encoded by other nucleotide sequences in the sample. CDR3 bases: TGTGCCAGCAGCCCTCGGACAGCTAACTATGGCTACACCTTC. It translates to CASSPRTANYGYTF. This chain links TRBV7-2 with TRBJ1-2; perhaps TRBD1 as D (6 bases). V lost 5 bases to trimming and J lost 0 bases, with 10 bases between them. The CDR3 is made up of 14 amino acids. Germline V gives CDR1 SGHTA, CDR2 FQGNSA.

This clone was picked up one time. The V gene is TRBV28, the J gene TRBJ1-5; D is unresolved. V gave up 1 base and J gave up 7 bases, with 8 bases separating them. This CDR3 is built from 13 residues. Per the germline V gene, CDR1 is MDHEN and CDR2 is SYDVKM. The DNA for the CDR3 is TGTGCCAGCAGTTTATCCTGGGAACAGCCCCAGCATTTT. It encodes CASSLSWEQPQHF.

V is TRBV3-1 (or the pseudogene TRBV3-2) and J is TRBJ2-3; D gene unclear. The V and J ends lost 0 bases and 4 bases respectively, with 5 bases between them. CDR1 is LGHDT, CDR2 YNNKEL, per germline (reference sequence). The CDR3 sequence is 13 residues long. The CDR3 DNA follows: TGTGCCAGCAGCCAAGAGAGCTCAGATACGCAGTATTTT. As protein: CASSQESSDTQYF.

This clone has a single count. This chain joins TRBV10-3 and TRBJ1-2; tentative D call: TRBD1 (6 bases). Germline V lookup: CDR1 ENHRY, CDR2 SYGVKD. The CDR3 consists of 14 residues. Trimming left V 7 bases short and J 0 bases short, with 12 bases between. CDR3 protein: CAITGQNANYGYTF. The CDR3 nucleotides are TGTGCCATCACTGGACAGAATGCTAACTATGGCTACACCTTC.

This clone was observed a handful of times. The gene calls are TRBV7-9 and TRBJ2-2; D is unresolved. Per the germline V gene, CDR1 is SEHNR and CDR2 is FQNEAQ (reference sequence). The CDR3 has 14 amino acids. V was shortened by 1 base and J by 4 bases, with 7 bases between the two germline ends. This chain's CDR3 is CASSLGSSTGELFF. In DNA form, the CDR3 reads TGTGCCAGCAGCTTAGGGAGTAGCACCGGGGAGCTGTTTTTT.

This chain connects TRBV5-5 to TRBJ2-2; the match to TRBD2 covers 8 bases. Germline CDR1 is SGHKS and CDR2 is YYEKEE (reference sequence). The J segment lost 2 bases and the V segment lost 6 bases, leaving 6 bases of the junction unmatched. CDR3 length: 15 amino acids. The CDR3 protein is CASTATSVNTGELFF. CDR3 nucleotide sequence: TGTGCCAGCACCGCGACTAGCGTTAACACCGGGGAGCTGTTTTTT.

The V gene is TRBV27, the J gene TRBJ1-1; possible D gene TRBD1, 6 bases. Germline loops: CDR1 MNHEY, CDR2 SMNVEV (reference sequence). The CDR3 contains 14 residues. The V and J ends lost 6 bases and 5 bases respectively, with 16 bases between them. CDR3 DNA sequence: TGTGCCAGCAGCAAACAGGGTGGTCGGACTGAAGCTTTCTTT. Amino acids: CASSKQGGRTEAFF.

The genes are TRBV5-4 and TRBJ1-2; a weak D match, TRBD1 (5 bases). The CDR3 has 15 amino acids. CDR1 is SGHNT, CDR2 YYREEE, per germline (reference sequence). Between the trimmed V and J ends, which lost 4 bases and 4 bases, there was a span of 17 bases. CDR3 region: CASSDPGTDLYGYTF. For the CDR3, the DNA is TGTGCCAGCAGCGACCCCGGGACGGACCTCTATGGCTACACCTTC.

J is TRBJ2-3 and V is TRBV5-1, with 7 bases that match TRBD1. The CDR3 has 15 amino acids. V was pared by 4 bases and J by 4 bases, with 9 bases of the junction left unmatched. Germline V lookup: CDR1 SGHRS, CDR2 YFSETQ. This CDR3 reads CASSPRTGEADTQYF. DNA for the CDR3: TGCGCCAGCAGCCCCCGGACAGGAGAGGCAGATACGCAGTATTTT.

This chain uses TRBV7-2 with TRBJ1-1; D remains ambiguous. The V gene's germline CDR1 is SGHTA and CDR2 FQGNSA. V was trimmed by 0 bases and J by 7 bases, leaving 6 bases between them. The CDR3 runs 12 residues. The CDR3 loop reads CASSLADREAFF. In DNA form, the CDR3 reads TGTGCCAGCAGCTTAGCGGATCGTGAAGCTTTCTTT.

The CDR3 sequence is CASSMSIVQNTEAFF. For the CDR3, the DNA is TGTGCCAGTAGTATGAGTATCGTTCAGAACACTGAAGCTTTCTTT. The chain carries TRBV19 and TRBJ1-1; no clear D gene. Germline CDR1 LNHDA, CDR2 SQIVND (reference sequence). The CDR3 is 15 amino acids. V was clipped by 3 bases and J by 1 base, with 12 bases between them.

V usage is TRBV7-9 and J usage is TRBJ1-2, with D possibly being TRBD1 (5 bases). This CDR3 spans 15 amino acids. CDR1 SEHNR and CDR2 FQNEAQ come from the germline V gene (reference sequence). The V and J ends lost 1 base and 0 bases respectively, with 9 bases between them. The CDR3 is CASSLGQGANYGYTF. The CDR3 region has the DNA TGTGCCAGCAGCTTAGGGCAGGGTGCTAACTATGGCTACACCTTC.

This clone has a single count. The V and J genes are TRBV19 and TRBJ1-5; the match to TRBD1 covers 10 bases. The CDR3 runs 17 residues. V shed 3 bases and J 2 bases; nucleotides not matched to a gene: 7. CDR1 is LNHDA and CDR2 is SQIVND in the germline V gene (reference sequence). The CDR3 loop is CASSILRDRGGNQPQHF. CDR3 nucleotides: TGTGCCAGTAGTATTCTACGGGACAGGGGTGGCAATCAGCCCCAGCATTTT.

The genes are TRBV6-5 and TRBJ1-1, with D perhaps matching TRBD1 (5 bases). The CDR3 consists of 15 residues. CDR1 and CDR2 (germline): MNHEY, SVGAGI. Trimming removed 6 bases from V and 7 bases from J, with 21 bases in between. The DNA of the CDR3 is TGTGCCAGCAGGGTGGCCAACGACAGACTATATGAAGCTTTCTTT. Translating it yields CASRVANDRLYEAFF.

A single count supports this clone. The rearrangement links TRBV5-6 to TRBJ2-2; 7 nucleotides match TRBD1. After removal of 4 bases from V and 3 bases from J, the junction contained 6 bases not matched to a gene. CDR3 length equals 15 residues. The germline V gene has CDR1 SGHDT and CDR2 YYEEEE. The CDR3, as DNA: TGTGCCAGCAGCAGAAGGACAGGATACACCGGGGAGCTGTTTTTT. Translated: CASSRRTGYTGELFF.

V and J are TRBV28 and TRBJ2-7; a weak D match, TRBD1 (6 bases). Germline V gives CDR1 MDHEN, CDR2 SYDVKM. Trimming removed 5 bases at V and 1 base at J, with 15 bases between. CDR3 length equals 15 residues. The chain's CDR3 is CASSPYRDTSYEQYF. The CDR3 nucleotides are TGTGCCAGCAGTCCTTACCGGGACACGTCCTACGAGCAGTACTTC.